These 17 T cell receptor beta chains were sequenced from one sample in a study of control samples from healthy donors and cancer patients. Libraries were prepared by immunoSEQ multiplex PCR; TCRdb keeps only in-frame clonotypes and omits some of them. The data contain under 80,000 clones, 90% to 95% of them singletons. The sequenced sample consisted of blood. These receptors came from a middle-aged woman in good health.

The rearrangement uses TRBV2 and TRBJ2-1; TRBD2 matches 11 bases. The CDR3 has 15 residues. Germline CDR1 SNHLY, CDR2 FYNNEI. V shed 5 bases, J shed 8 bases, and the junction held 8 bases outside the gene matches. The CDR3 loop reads CASSLLAGEWDEQFF. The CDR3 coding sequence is TGTGCCAGCAGTCTACTAGCGGGAGAATGGGATGAGCAGTTCTTC.

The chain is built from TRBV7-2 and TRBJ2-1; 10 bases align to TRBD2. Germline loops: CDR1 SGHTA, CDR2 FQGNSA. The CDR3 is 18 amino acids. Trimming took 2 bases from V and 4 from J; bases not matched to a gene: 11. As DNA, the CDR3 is TGTGCCAGCAGCTTACTTGGGGCTAGCGGGGGTATTTACAATGAGCAGTTCTTC. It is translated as CASSLLGASGGIYNEQFF.

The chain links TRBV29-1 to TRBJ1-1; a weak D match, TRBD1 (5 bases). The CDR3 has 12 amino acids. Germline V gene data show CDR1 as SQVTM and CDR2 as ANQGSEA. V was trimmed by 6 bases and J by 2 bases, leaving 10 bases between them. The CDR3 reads CSVRTLNTEAFF. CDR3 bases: TGCAGCGTCCGGACACTCAACACTGAAGCTTTCTTT.

CDR3 region: CASSQSRQAQETQYF. CDR3 DNA: TGTGCCAGTAGTCAATCCCGACAGGCCCAAGAGACCCAGTACTTC. The chain links TRBV19 to TRBJ2-5, with D maybe TRBD1 (6 bases). Germline assignment: CDR1 LNHDA and CDR2 SQIVND (reference sequence). V lost 5 bases, J lost 1 base, and 14 bases lay in between. CDR3 size: 15 residues.

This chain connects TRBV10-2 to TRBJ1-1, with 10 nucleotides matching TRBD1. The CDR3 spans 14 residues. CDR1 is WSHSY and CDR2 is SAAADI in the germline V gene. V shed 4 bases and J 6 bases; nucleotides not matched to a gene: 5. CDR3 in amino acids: CASSGGDRGPEAFF. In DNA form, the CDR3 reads TGCGCCAGCAGTGGCGGGGACAGGGGCCCTGAAGCTTTCTTT.

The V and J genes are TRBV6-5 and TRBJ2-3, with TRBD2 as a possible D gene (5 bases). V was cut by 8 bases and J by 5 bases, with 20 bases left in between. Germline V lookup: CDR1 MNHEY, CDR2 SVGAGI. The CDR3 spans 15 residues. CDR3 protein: CASRLGRNRGDTQYF. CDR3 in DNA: TGTGCCAGCCGTCTCGGGCGAAACCGGGGAGATACGCAGTATTTT.

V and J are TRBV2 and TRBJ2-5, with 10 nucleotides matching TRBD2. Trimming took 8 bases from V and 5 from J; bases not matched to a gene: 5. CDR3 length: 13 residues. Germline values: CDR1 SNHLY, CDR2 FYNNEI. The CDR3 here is CASLLAGKETQYF. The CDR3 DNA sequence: TGTGCCAGCTTACTAGCGGGGAAGGAGACCCAGTACTTC.

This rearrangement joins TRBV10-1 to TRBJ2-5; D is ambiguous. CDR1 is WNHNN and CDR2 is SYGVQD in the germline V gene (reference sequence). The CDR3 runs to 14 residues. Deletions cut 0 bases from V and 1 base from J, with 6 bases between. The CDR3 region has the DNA TGCGCCAGCAGTGAGTCTCCGGGCCAAGAGACCCAGTACTTC. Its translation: CASSESPGQETQYF.

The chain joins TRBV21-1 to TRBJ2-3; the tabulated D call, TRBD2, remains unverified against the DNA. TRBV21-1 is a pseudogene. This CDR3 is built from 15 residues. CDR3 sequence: CASRAGTFPTDTQYF. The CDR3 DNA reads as TGTGCCAGCAGAGCCGGGACTTTCCCTACAGATACGCAGTATTTT.

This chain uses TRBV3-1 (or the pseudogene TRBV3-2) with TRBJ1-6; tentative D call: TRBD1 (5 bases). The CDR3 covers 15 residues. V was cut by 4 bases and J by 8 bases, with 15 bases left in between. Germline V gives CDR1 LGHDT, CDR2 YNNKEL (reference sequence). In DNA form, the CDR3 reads TGTGCCAGCAGCCTCACCCAGGGTACGGATTCACCCCTCCACTTT. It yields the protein CASSLTQGTDSPLHF.

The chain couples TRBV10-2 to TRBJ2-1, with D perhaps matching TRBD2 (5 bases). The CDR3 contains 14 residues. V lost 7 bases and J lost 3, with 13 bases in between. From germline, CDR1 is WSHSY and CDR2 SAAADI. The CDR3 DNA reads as TGCGCCAGCAAGGACTCCTACTTCTACAATGAGCAGTTCTTC. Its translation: CASKDSYFYNEQFF.

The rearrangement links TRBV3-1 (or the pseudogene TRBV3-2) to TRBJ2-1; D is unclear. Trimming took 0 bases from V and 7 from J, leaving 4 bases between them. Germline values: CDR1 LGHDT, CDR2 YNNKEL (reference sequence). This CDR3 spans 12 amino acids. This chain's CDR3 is CASSQEWNEQFF. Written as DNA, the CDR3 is TGTGCCAGCAGCCAAGAATGGAATGAGCAGTTCTTC.

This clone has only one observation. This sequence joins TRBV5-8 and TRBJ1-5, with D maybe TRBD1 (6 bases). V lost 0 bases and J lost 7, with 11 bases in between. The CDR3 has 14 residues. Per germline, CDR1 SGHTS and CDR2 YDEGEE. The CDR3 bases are TGTGCCAGCAGCTTGGGGAGGGGGAACCAGCCCCAGCATTTT. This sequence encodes CASSLGRGNQPQHF. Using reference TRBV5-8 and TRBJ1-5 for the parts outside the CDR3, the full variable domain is EAGVTQSPTHLIKTRGQQATLRCSPISGHTSVYWYQQALGLGLQFLLWYDEGEERNRGNFPPRFSGRQFPNYSSELNVNALELEDSALYLCASSLGRGNQPQHFGDGTRLSIL.

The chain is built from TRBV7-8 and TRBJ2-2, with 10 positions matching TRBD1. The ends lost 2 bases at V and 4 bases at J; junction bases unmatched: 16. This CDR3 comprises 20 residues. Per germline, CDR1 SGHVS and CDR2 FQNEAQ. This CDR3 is CASSLYILPGQGKGTGELFF. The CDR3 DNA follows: TGTGCCAGCAGCTTATACATACTACCGGGACAGGGGAAAGGCACCGGGGAGCTGTTTTTT.

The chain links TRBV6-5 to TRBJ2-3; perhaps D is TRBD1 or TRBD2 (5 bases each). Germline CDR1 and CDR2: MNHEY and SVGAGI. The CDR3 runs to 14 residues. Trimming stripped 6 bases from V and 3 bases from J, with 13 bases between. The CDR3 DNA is TGTGCCAGCAGAGGAGGCAGGGATACAGATACGCAGTATTTT. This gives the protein CASRGGRDTDTQYF.

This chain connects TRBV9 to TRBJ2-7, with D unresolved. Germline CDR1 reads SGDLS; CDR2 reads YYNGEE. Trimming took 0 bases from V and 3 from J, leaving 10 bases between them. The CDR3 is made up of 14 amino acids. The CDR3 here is CASSVVDGDYEQYF. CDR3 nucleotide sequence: TGTGCCAGCAGCGTAGTGGACGGTGACTACGAGCAGTACTTC.

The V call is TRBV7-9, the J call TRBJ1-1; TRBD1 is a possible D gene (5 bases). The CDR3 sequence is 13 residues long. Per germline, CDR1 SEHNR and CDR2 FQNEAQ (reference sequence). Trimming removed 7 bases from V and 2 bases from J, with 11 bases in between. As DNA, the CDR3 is TGTGCCAGCAATGGCAGGGACAACACTGAAGCTTTCTTT. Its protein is CASNGRDNTEAFF.